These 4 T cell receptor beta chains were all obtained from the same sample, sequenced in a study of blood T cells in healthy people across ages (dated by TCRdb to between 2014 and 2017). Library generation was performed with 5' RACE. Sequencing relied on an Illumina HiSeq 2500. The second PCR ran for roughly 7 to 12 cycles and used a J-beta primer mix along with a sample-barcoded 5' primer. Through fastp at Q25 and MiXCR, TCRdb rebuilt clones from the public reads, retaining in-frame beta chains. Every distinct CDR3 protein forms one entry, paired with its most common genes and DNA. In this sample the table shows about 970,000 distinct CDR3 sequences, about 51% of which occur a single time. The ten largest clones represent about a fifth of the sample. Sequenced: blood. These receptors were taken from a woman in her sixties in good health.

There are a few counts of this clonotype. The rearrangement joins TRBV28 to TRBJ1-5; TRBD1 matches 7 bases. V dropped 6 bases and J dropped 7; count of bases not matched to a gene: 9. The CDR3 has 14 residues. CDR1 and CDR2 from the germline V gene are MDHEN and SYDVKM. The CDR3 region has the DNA TGTGCCAGCAGGAAAACAGGGGAAGGGCAGCCCCAGCATTTT. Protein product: CASRKTGEGQPQHF.

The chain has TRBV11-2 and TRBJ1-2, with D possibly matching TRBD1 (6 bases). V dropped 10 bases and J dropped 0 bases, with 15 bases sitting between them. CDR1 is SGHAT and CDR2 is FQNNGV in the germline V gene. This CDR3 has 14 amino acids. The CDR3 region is CATAVGTSNYGYTF. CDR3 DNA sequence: TGTGCCACCGCCGTAGGGACATCTAACTATGGCTACACCTTC.

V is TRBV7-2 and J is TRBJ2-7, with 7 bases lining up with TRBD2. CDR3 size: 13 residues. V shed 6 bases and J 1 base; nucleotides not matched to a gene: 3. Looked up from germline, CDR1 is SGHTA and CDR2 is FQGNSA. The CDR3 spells CASRWGGSYEQYF. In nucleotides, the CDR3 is TGTGCCAGCAGATGGGGGGGATCCTACGAGCAGTACTTC.

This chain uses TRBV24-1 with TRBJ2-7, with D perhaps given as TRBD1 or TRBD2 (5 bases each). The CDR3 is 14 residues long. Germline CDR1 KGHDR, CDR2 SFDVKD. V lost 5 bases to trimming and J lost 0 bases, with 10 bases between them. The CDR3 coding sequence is TGTGCCACCAGTGCTGGGACGGACTCCTACGAGCAGTACTTC. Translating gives CATSAGTDSYEQYF.